This T cell receptor (beta chain) is from a study of shared clonotypes between healthy human individuals. Study-wide results and limits: A few donors showed sharing of around 5% of naive CD4 clonotypes.

All the donors were Caucasian adults who lived in Nashville, Tennessee. From CD4+ cells came CD45RA+ naive and CD45RA-negative memory subsets. There are 15 residues in the CDR3. J was trimmed by 3 bases and V by 1 base; bases with no gene match: 4. CDR1 and CDR2 from the germline V gene are SGHTA and FQGNSA. The sample holds one count of this clone. Its specificity is not known. Replicate PCRs from sorted subsets contained 200 ng DNA, which is around 30,000 T cell genomes. Profiling relied on immunoSEQ multiplex PCR, and the TCRdb table lists in-frame clones only, not all of them. The repertoire has about 1 million clones, about 76% of them found once; the top ten carry approximately 1.5%.

The sequencing sample was made of memory CD4+ T cells sorted from blood. Subset given: CD45RA-negative fraction. This sequence was found in a man younger than 35 in good health. The rearrangement links TRBV7-2 to TRBJ2-7; TRBD1 agrees at 9 bases. The CDR3 loop is CASSLVTDRGYEQYF. The CDR3 bases are TGTGCCAGCAGCTTAGTGACGGACAGGGGCTACGAGCAGTACTTC.